This T cell receptor beta chain was captured by sequencing in a study of blood T cell repertoires in COVID-19. Background on the study: The samples span acute and convalescent COVID-19 from the United States, Italy and Spain. Sources were T cells, B-cell-depleted T cells, or PBMCs; the material itself was cDNA or gDNA.

The CDR3 is 13 residues long. Germline lookup yields CDR1 SGHTA and CDR2 FQGTGA. Patients from Seattle were sampled longitudinally, starting during active infection. Clones were read by immunoSEQ multiplex PCR, and TCRdb kept only the in-frame ones, dropping some. Seen here are hundreds of thousands of clones, about nine tenths observed once, and the top ten hold over 6%. A word on this clone: One end of the junction does not line up with germline, which may come from a read error.

The origin of this receptor is a woman in her 50s with COVID-19, enrolled during active disease. Sample: peripheral blood. The chain carries TRBV7-3 and TRBJ1-1; D remains ambiguous. CDR3 region: CASSLNTATEAFF. As DNA, the CDR3 is TGTGCCAGCAGTTTAAACACAGCCACTGAAGCTTTCTTT.